The 10 T cell receptor beta chains below come from one sample, sequenced in a study of blood T cells in healthy people across ages. The second PCR ran about 6 to 11 cycles with a sample-barcoded 5' primer and J-beta primers. TCRdb called the 5' RACE reads again in MiXCR, with one record for every CDR3 protein. The sample lists more than 800,000 distinct CDR3 sequences, more than 40% occurring once. The sample comprised blood. All receptors come from a woman in her sixties or seventies in good health.

The rearrangement links TRBV7-9 to TRBJ2-7; 7 bases align to TRBD1. Germline lookup yields CDR1 SEHNR and CDR2 FQNEAQ (reference sequence). This CDR3 is built from 14 residues. V lost 5 bases and J lost 1; bases outside the gene matches: 5. In DNA, the CDR3 is TGTGCCAGCAGCCGAGGGGGACAGTCCTACGAGCAGTACTTC. The encoded protein is CASSRGGQSYEQYF. The full variable domain, its missing parts supplied by reference TRBV7-9 and TRBJ2-7, is DTGVSQNPRHKITKRGQNVTFRCDPISEHNRLYWYRQTLGQGPEFLTYFQNEAQLEKSRLLSDRFSAERPKGSFSTLEIQRTEQGDSAMYLCASSRGGQSYEQYFGPGTRLTVT.

The V and J genes are TRBV20-1 and TRBJ2-7, with 8 bases identical to TRBD2. This CDR3 spans 15 amino acids. Germline CDR1 is DFQATT and CDR2 is SNEGSKA (reference sequence). Trimming removed 5 bases from V and 0 bases from J; junction bases left unmatched: 9. CDR3 DNA sequence: TGCAGTGCTGGGGGGCGGGAGGACAGCTCCTACGAGCAGTACTTC. Its translation: CSAGGREDSSYEQYF.

The chain couples TRBV7-9 to TRBJ2-7; 9 positions agree with TRBD2. Germline V CDR1 and CDR2: SEHNR, FQNEAQ (reference sequence). The CDR3 sequence is 15 residues long. Trimming removed 3 bases from V and 5 bases from J; junction bases left unmatched: 8. This chain's CDR3 is CASSFEREAIDEQYF. The CDR3 nucleotides read TGTGCCAGCAGCTTTGAGCGGGAGGCTATTGACGAGCAGTACTTC.

The CDR3 here is CALRGGKASTDTQYF. The CDR3 bases are TGTGCCTTAAGAGGGGGTAAGGCTAGCACAGATACGCAGTATTTT. The chain carries TRBV6-2 or TRBV6-3 and TRBJ2-3; perhaps TRBD1 as D (6 bases). The CDR3 runs to 15 residues. V shed 11 bases and J shed 0 bases, with 18 bases lying between them. Per germline, CDR1 MNHEY and CDR2 SVGEGT.

The chain links TRBV7-8 to TRBJ2-5; 8 bases align to TRBD2. CDR3 length: 11 amino acids. Germline CDR1 is SGHVS and CDR2 is FQNEAQ. Trimming cost V 4 bases and J 13 bases; bases outside gene matches: 5. The CDR3 is CASSSSGSGYF. In DNA form, the CDR3 reads TGTGCCAGCAGCTCCAGCGGGAGTGGGTACTTC.

V usage is TRBV20-1 and J usage is TRBJ1-6, with D maybe TRBD1 (6 bases). This CDR3 has 15 residues. V lost 3 bases to trimming and J lost 7 bases, with 16 bases between them. Germline V lookup: CDR1 DFQATT, CDR2 SNEGSKA (reference sequence). CDR3 nucleotide sequence: TGCAGTGCTAGGGAGGGGGGAGTAAGGAATTCACCCCTCCACTTT. Protein product: CSAREGGVRNSPLHF.

This clonotype showed up just a few times. The chain uses TRBV28 and TRBJ2-1; 8 bases agree with TRBD1. The length of the CDR3 is 16 residues. Per the germline V gene, CDR1 is MDHEN and CDR2 is SYDVKM. V was pared by 0 bases and J by 7 bases, with 8 bases of the junction left unmatched. The CDR3 sequence: CASSLWGQEALNEQFF. DNA of the CDR3: TGTGCCAGCAGTTTATGGGGACAGGAGGCACTAAATGAGCAGTTCTTC.

The V and J genes are TRBV29-1 and TRBJ2-7; D is perhaps TRBD2 (5 bases). Deletions cut 0 bases from V and 5 bases from J, with 14 bases between. CDR1 is SQVTM, CDR2 ANQGSEA, per germline. The CDR3 totals 14 residues. The CDR3 loop reads CSVEESGNFDEQYF. In DNA form, the CDR3 reads TGCAGCGTTGAAGAGTCCGGGAACTTCGACGAGCAGTACTTC.

This chain links TRBV30 with TRBJ1-1; tentative D call: TRBD1 (6 bases). This CDR3 spans 16 amino acids. The V end was cut by 4 bases, the J end by 1 base, with 19 bases between. Germline loops: CDR1 GTSNPN, CDR2 SVGIG (reference sequence). The CDR3, as DNA: TGTGCCTGGAATGTGGGGGGCGAAAGTAGGAACACTGAAGCTTTCTTT. Translation: CAWNVGGESRNTEAFF.

The J gene is TRBJ2-7, the V gene TRBV2, with D possibly matching TRBD1 (6 bases). Trimming took off 5 bases at V and 7 bases at J, with 15 bases between the two ends. The germline V gene encodes CDR1 SNHLY and CDR2 FYNNEI. There are 13 residues in the CDR3. The CDR3 spells CASSLKGEGEQYF. CDR3 DNA sequence: TGTGCCAGCAGTTTGAAGGGGGAAGGTGAGCAGTACTTC.